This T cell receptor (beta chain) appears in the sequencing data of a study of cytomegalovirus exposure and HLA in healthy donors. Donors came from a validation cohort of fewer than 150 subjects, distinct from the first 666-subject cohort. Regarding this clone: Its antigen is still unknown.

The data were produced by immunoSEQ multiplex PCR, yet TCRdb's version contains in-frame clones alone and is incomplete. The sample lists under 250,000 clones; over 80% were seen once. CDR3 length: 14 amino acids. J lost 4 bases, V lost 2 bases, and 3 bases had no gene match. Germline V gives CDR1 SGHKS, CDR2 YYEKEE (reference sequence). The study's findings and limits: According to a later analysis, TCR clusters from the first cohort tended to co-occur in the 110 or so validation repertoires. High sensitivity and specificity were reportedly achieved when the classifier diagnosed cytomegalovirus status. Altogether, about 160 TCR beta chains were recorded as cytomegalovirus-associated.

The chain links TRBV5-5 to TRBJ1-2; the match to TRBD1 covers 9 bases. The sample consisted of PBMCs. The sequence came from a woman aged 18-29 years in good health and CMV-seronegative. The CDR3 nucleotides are TGTGCCAGCAGCTTCGAGACAGGGGGCTATGGCTACACCTTC. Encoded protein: CASSFETGGYGYTF.